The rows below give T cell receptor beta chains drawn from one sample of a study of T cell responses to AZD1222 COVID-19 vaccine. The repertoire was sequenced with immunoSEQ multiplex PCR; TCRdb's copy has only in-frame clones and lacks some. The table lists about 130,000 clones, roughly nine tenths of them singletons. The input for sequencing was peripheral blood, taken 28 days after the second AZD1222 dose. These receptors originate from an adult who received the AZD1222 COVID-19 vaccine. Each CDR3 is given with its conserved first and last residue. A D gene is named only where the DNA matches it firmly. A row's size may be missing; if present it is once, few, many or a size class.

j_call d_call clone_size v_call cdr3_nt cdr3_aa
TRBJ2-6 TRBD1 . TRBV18 TGTGCCAGCTCACCACAGGGACAGGGGGCCAACGTCCTGACTTTC CASSPQGQGANVLTF
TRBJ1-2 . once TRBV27 TGTGCCACCCAAAGTTCGGGCAGGGGTCCGTATGGCTACACCTTC CATQSSGRGPYGYTF
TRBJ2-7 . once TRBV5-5 TGTGCCAGCAGCGCCGGGAGCGGCGCCTACGAGCAGTACTTC CASSAGSGAYEQYF
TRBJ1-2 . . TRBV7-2 TGTGCCAGCAGCCCATCGGAAGACTATGGCTACACCTTC CASSPSEDYGYTF
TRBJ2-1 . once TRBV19 TGTGCCAGTAGTGACCGGGTAGAGCAGTTCTTC CASSDRVEQFF
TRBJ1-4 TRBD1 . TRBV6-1 TGTGCCAGCAGTGAGGACAGGGGAATTCGGGAAAAACTGTTTTTT CASSEDRGIREKLFF
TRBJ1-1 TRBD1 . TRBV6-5 TGTGCCAGCAGTCGGGACAGGGGGAACACTGAAGCTTTCTTT CASSRDRGNTEAFF
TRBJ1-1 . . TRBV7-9 TGTGCCAGCAGCTTCACAGGGTCCAACACTGAAGCTTTCTTT CASSFTGSNTEAFF
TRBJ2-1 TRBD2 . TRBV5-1 TGCGCCAGCAGCTTGGGTCGCGGGGGGGCCGGTCAGTTCTTC CASSLGRGGAGQFF
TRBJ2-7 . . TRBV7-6 TGTGCCAGCAGCTTAGCCGGTGGGGCTGGCTACGAGCAGTACTTC CASSLAGGAGYEQYF
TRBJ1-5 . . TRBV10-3 TGTGCCATCTCGCCTAGCAATCAGCCCCAGCATTTT CAISPSNQPQHF
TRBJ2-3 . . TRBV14 TGTGCCAGCAGCGGCCCGTTAGGTAGTACGCAGTATTTT CASSGPLGSTQYF
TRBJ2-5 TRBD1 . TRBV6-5 TGTGCCAGCAGTTCCATCCGGACAGGGCTAGAGACCCAGTACTTC CASSSIRTGLETQYF
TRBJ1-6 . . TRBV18 TGTGCCAGCTCACCAGTCCAGATCTATAATTCACCCCTCCACTTT CASSPVQIYNSPLHF
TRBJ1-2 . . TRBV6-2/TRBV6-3 TGTGCCAGCAGTATTAGGAGGTCCTATGGCTACACCTTC CASSIRRSYGYTF
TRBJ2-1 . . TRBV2 TGTGCCAGCAGGTCCGACACGGAAATACTTTACAATGAGCAGTTCTTC CASRSDTEILYNEQFF
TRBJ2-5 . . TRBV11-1 TGTGCCAGCAGTCCTGGGCTAGCTGCAGAGACCCAGTACTTC CASSPGLAAETQYF
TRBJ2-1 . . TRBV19 TGTGCCACTAGAACTGGGTGGTACAATGAGCAGTTCTTC CATRTGWYNEQFF
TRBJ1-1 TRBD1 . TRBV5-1 TGCGCCAGCAGCTTGGGACAGGGATACACTGAAGCTTTCTTT CASSLGQGYTEAFF
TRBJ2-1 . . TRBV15 TGTGCCACCAGCAGAGATATCGGGAGCTACAATGAGCAGTTCTTC CATSRDIGSYNEQFF
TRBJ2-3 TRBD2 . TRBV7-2 TGTGCCAGCAGCTTGGGACTAGCGGGAGTTGGAGATACGCAGTATTTT CASSLGLAGVGDTQYF
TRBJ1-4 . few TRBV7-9 TGTGCCAGCAGCTTCAATGGGGCTTTTAATGAAAAACTGTTTTTT CASSFNGAFNEKLFF
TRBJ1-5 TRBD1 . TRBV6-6 TGTGCCAGCAGTTATTGGGACAGGGCTCAGCCCCAGCATTTT CASSYWDRAQPQHF
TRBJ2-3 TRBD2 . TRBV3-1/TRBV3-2 TGTGCCAGCAGCCAACGGGCGGGAGTGGCAGATACGCAGTATTTT CASSQRAGVADTQYF
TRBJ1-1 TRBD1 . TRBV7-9 TGTGCCAGCAGCCCCACGACAGGGTTGAACACTGAAGCTTTCTTT CASSPTTGLNTEAFF
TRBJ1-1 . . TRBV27 TGTGCCAGCAGTTTAATTTCGGGACGGCCGAACACTGAAGCTTTCTTT CASSLISGRPNTEAFF
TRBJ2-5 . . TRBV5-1 TGCGCCAGCAGCTTGGATGGGGGCGCGGGTGGTGAGACCCAGTACTTC CASSLDGGAGGETQYF
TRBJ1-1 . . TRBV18 TGTGCCAGCTCACTCTCGAACGTCCCTGAAGCTTTCTTT CASSLSNVPEAFF
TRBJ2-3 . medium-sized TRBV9 TGTGCCAGCAGCGTAGTTCCGGGGGTGGTCACAGATACGCAGTATTTT CASSVVPGVVTDTQYF
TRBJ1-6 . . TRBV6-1 TGTGCCAGCAGTATCAAACAGGGTCTGGAGGCCCCCCTCCACTTT CASSIKQGLEAPLHF
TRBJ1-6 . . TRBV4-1 TGCGCCAGCAGCCAAGGGGACGGGACCGTCTATAATTCACCCCTCCACTTT CASSQGDGTVYNSPLHF
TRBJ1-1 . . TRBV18 TGTGCCAGCTCGGAAACAGGGATGAACACTGAAGCTTTCTTT CASSETGMNTEAFF
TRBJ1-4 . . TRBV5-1 TGCGCCAGCAGCTTGGGCGACAGTCTTAATGAAAAACTGTTTTTT CASSLGDSLNEKLFF
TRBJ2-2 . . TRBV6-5 TGTGCCAGCATTGGGCGGAGAAACACCGGGGAGCTGTTTTTT CASIGRRNTGELFF
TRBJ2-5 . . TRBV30 TGTGCCTGGAGTGTGAACGAAGAGACCCAGTACTTC CAWSVNEETQYF
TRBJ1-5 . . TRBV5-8 TGTGCCAGCAGCGCGTGGGCCGGGAATCAGCCCCAGCATTTT CASSAWAGNQPQHF
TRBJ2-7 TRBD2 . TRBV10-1 TGCGCCAGCGGTACTAGCGACAATACCTACGAGCAGTACTTC CASGTSDNTYEQYF
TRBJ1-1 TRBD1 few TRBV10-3 TGTGCCATCAGTGAGTTCCCGGGACAGCTAAAGAACACTGAAGCTTTCTTT CAISEFPGQLKNTEAFF
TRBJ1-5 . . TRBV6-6 TGTGCCAGCAGTTCCCCGGGACAAATGATACATTTT CASSSPGQMIHF
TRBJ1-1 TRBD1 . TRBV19 TGTGCCAGTAGTATAGGGACAGGGTGGGGAATGAACACTGAAGCTTTCTTT CASSIGTGWGMNTEAFF
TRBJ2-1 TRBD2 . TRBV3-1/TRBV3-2 TGTGCCAGCAGCCTTAGCGGGAACCTCAATGAGCAGTTCTTC CASSLSGNLNEQFF
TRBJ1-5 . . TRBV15 TGTGCCACCAGCAGAGAGATAGGAGGGGCGGGTCAGCCCCAGCATTTT CATSREIGGAGQPQHF
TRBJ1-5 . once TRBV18 TGTGCCAGCTCACCCTTATCTAGCAATCAGCCCCAGCATTTT CASSPLSSNQPQHF